The present T cell receptor (beta chain) was sequenced within a study of long-term antiretroviral therapy in people with HIV. At survey level, the immunoSEQ assay was run in its v3.0 version. Repertoires were generated with immunoSEQ multiplex PCR, while TCRdb's copy carries only in-frame clones and drops some. Among about 14,000 clones listed, over 65% were seen once. This CDR3 spans 12 amino acids. Germline CDR1 and CDR2: SEHNR and FQNEAQ (reference sequence). The V end lost 6 bases, the J end lost 0 bases, and 5 bases lay between the germline ends. In its sample, this clone ranks as medium-sized. The same CDR3 also results from other DNA sequences found in this sample. Every donor contributed at least one pre-ART and at least two post-ART PBMC samples.

The receptor was derived from a man aged 35-49 years with HIV. Specimen: unsorted PBMCs, collected 1.3 years before starting antiretroviral therapy. J is TRBJ1-1 and V is TRBV7-9; no clear D gene. The CDR3 protein is CASSTMNTEAFF. In nucleotides, the CDR3 is TGTGCCAGCAGTACAATGAACACTGAAGCTTTCTTT.